This T cell receptor (beta chain) was captured in a study of PD-1 blockade in classical Hodgkin lymphoma. The protocol was immunoSEQ multiplex PCR, while the TCRdb copy is restricted to in-frame clones and leaves out a portion. The profile shows about 90,000 clones, approximately 90% of them singletons. The germline gives CDR1 MNHEY, CDR2 SVGAGI. The CDR3 is 14 residues long. With 2 bases removed from V and 4 bases from J, the gap between germline ends came to 9 bases. In the case of this clone: Its antigen is unknown.

As for time point: cycle 4 day 1 (C4D1), after more than five weeks of nivolumab. Each of the patients experienced relapse following autologous stem cell transplantation, and their brentuximab vedotin exposure differed. Study results and caveats: At baseline, newly diagnosed patients reportedly showed less TCR diversity than healthy donors.

Specimen: peripheral blood mononuclear cells (PBMCs), collected before the fourth cycle of nivolumab. This chain joins TRBV6-5 and TRBJ2-1, with D unresolved. The TCR comes from a human donor with classical Hodgkin lymphoma. The CDR3 DNA sequence: TGTGCCAGCAGTTACCCGAACAGTTACAATGAGCAGTTCTTC. It codes for CASSYPNSYNEQFF.